A single sample is the source of the 25 T cell receptor beta chains below, sequenced in a study of vaccination effects on CD4 cells after COVID-19. Sequencing was performed with immunoSEQ multiplex PCR; in TCRdb, only in-frame clones are kept and a portion is missing. The table has 70,000 or so clones, 77% seen once; the top ten hold roughly 1.9%. Their recognized antigens are unknown. Following culture for more than 9 days, CD4+ T cells were isolated. The sample consisted of CD4+ T cells from PBMCs cultured without peptide, taken before COVID-19 vaccination. The receptors stem from a human donor who received a COVID-19 vaccine.

J is TRBJ1-3 and V is TRBV4-3; D not resolved. Per the germline V gene, CDR1 is LGHNA and CDR2 is YSLEER. V was shortened by 1 base and J by 4 bases, with 5 bases between the two germline ends. CDR3 length equals 13 residues. The CDR3 DNA follows: TGCGCCAGCAGCCAAGGGAGAGGAAACACCATATATTTT. This sequence encodes CASSQGRGNTIYF.

This clone was observed a single time. This chain connects TRBV2 to TRBJ2-3; D remains ambiguous. V was trimmed by 3 bases and J by 0 bases, leaving 10 bases between them. Germline-derived CDR1 and CDR2 are SNHLY and FYNNEI. The CDR3 covers 15 residues. CDR3 coding DNA: TGTGCCAGCAGTGATCTGTTGAGGAGCACAGATACGCAGTATTTT. This codes for CASSDLLRSTDTQYF.

As to this clone: This same CDR3 is encoded by further DNA sequences in the sample. CDR3: CSADQQGTEAFF. The CDR3 nucleotides read TGCAGTGCCGACCAACAGGGAACTGAAGCTTTCTTT. V and J are TRBV29-1 and TRBJ1-1, with a tentative D call TRBD1 (6 bases). The CDR3 length is 12 residues. Germline assignment: CDR1 SQVTM and CDR2 ANQGSEA.

This CDR3 reads CASSWGPTNEKLFF. The CDR3, as DNA: TGTGCCAGCAGTTGGGGACCGACTAATGAAAAACTGTTTTTT. The V call is TRBV6-2 or TRBV6-3, the J call TRBJ1-4; D might be TRBD1 (5 bases). The CDR3 totals 14 residues. V shed 4 bases and J shed 2 bases, with 8 bases lying between them. CDR1 is MNHEY, CDR2 SVGEGT, per germline.

The chain is built from TRBV15 and TRBJ1-5; D unresolved. The V gene's germline CDR1 is LNHNV and CDR2 YYDKDF (reference sequence). Trimming took 0 bases from V and 6 from J, leaving 12 bases between them. The CDR3 has 15 residues. CDR3 nucleotide sequence: TGTGCCACCAGCAGAGATCTCGGGGTCGCTCAGCCCCAGCATTTT. This translates into CATSRDLGVAQPQHF.

V is TRBV19 and J is TRBJ2-1; 9 bases are shared with TRBD2. The CDR3 length is 19 residues. V lost 2 bases, J lost 0 bases, and 11 bases stayed unmatched. CDR1 and CDR2 from the germline V gene are LNHDA and SQIVND (reference sequence). CDR3 DNA sequence: TGTGCCAGTAGTATACGCGGGGGGGCCTCCTCAAGCTCCTACAATGAGCAGTTCTTC. Its translation: CASSIRGGASSSSYNEQFF.

The chain joins TRBV16 to TRBJ1-3, with unresolved D. From germline, CDR1 is KGHSY and CDR2 FQNENV. This CDR3 region has 15 residues. V gave up 0 bases and J gave up 2 bases, with 8 bases separating them. The CDR3 DNA is TGTGCCAGCAGCCAATCGAGAGGGCCTGGAAACACCATATATTTT. Translation: CASSQSRGPGNTIYF.

This sequence joins TRBV2 and TRBJ1-1, with D hard to call. The ends were cut back, 7 bases at V and 1 base at J, with 13 bases in the middle. Germline CDR1 SNHLY, CDR2 FYNNEI. CDR3 length: 14 residues. CDR3 residues: CASNQIGPNTEAFF. CDR3 bases: TGTGCCAGCAATCAGATCGGGCCGAACACTGAAGCTTTCTTT.

J is TRBJ2-7 and V is TRBV6-4; D is undetermined. Germline V gene lookup returns CDR1 MRHNA and CDR2 SNTAGT. This CDR3 region has 15 residues. V shed 7 bases and J shed 0 bases, with 16 bases lying between them. CDR3 region: CASNRRSNSSYEQYV. For the CDR3, the DNA is TGTGCCAGCAACCGCAGGTCAAATAGCTCCTACGAGCAGTACGTC.

This sequence joins TRBV2 and TRBJ2-2; TRBD1 matches 7 bases. The V and J ends lost 4 bases and 4 bases, in that order; junction bases with no gene match: 3. Germline assignment: CDR1 SNHLY and CDR2 FYNNEI. The CDR3 spans 14 residues. The CDR3 DNA follows: TGTGCCAGCAGTGCCGGGACAGCCACCGGGGAGCTGTTTTTT. It codes for CASSAGTATGELFF.

The V gene is TRBV6-1, the J gene TRBJ1-2; D gene unclear. The germline gives CDR1 MNHNS, CDR2 SASEGT. CDR3 length: 15 amino acids. Trimming removed 1 base from V and 0 bases from J, with 9 bases in between. As DNA, the CDR3 is TGTGCCAGCAGTGAAGGGCCAGGAGCTAACTATGGCTACACCTTC. Translating gives CASSEGPGANYGYTF.

The gene calls are TRBV28 and TRBJ1-5; weak D call: TRBD1 (6 bases). Germline V gene data show CDR1 as MDHEN and CDR2 as SYDVKM. V lost 4 bases to trimming and J lost 2 bases, with 12 bases between them. The CDR3 length is 15 residues. The CDR3 nucleotides read TGTGCCAGCAGTTCCGACAGGCGCGGCAATCAGCCCCAGCATTTT. This translates into CASSSDRRGNQPQHF.

The chain carries TRBV5-1 and TRBJ2-5; a possible D gene is TRBD2 (6 bases). The CDR3 runs 14 residues. Germline loops: CDR1 SGHRS, CDR2 YFSETQ. Trimming left V 0 bases short and J 5 bases short, with 11 bases between. DNA of the CDR3: TGCGCCAGCAGCTTGGGGCAGGCGGGGGAGACCCAGTACTTC. The encoded protein is CASSLGQAGETQYF.

The V and J genes are TRBV18 and TRBJ2-3; TRBD1 might be the D (6 bases). The CDR3 extends over 14 amino acids. The germline V gene encodes CDR1 KGHSH and CDR2 LQKENI. V gave up 8 bases and J gave up 0 bases, with 12 bases separating them. CDR3 DNA: TGTGCCAGCGGGTTGACAGGAAGCACAGATACGCAGTATTTT. Protein product: CASGLTGSTDTQYF.

V usage is TRBV3-1 (or the pseudogene TRBV3-2) and J usage is TRBJ2-5; 8 bases are a match to TRBD1. CDR3 size: 14 residues. V trimming: 5 bases; J trimming: 3 bases; junction bases outside the gene matches: 5. CDR1 LGHDT and CDR2 YNNKEL come from the germline V gene (reference sequence). This CDR3 reads CASSTRTGKETQYF. DNA of the CDR3: TGTGCCAGCAGCACCCGGACAGGGAAAGAGACCCAGTACTTC.

J is TRBJ2-3 and V is TRBV10-1; a weak D match, TRBD2 (5 bases). CDR3 length: 16 residues. Trimming pared 8 bases from V and 2 bases from J, leaving 20 bases between. CDR1 WNHNN and CDR2 SYGVQD come from the germline V gene (reference sequence). CDR3 protein: CASAEGRSLPTDTQYF. CDR3 DNA: TGCGCCAGCGCTGAGGGTCGCTCACTTCCCACAGATACGCAGTATTTT.

This clone has only a few counts. The chain is built from TRBV5-1 and TRBJ2-1; TRBD1 aligns across 8 bases. This CDR3 region has 15 residues. Trimming took 2 bases from V and 3 from J; bases not matched to a gene: 4. Germline V lookup: CDR1 SGHRS, CDR2 YFSETQ. The CDR3 DNA is TGCGCCAGCAGCTTTTCGGACAGGGACTACAATGAGCAGTTCTTC. Encoded protein: CASSFSDRDYNEQFF.

V usage is TRBV4-3 and J usage is TRBJ2-2; D possibly corresponds to TRBD2 (7 bases). Trimming stripped 0 bases from V and 3 bases from J, with 14 bases between. Germline CDR1 reads LGHNA; CDR2 reads YSLEER. There are 17 residues in the CDR3. The CDR3 sequence: CASSQDEGGGYTGELFF. The CDR3 DNA sequence: TGCGCCAGCAGCCAAGATGAGGGGGGGGGATACACCGGGGAGCTGTTTTTT.

The chain joins TRBV7-2 to TRBJ2-1; D uncertain. Germline V CDR1 and CDR2: SGHTA, FQGNSA. Deletions cut 3 bases from V and 4 bases from J, with 1 base between. CDR3 length: 11 residues. The CDR3 is CASSFYNEQFF. CDR3 sequence (DNA): TGTGCCAGCAGCTTTTACAATGAGCAGTTCTTC.

The chain employs TRBV4-3 and TRBJ1-3, with D unclear. The CDR3 is 14 amino acids. CDR1 and CDR2 from the germline V gene are LGHNA and YSLEER. Trimming pared 1 base from V and 3 bases from J, leaving 7 bases between. The CDR3 here is CASSQGIFGNTIYF. The CDR3 DNA is TGCGCCAGCAGCCAAGGAATCTTTGGAAACACCATATATTTT.

This clone was found once. This chain links TRBV6-5 with TRBJ1-2; no definite D call. The CDR3 is made up of 14 amino acids. CDR1 is MNHEY and CDR2 is SVGAGI in the germline V gene. Trimming removed 5 bases at V and 7 bases at J, with 17 bases between. The DNA for the CDR3 is TGTGCCAGCAGTCGCACCATCCTCGAGGGTGGCTACACCTTC. It specifies CASSRTILEGGYTF.

The chain links TRBV5-1 to TRBJ1-3; weak D call: TRBD1 (5 bases). Germline V gene sequence: CDR1 SGHRS, CDR2 YFSETQ. V was shortened by 3 bases and J by 0 bases, with 13 bases between the two germline ends. CDR3 length equals 16 residues. The CDR3 region has the DNA TGCGCCAGCAGCTCTGAAAACAGGATCTCTGGAAACACCATATATTTT. Protein: CASSSENRISGNTIYF.

This clone was found once. The V call is TRBV7-2, the J call TRBJ2-1, with D perhaps matching TRBD2 (5 bases). Per the germline V gene, CDR1 is SGHTA and CDR2 is FQGNSA. The CDR3 extends over 14 amino acids. V lost 1 base to trimming and J lost 4 bases, with 8 bases between them. CDR3 amino acids: CASSLGAAYNEQFF. The DNA of the CDR3 is TGTGCCAGCAGCTTAGGAGCGGCTTACAATGAGCAGTTCTTC.

The J gene is TRBJ1-5, the V gene TRBV3-1 (or the pseudogene TRBV3-2); D is ambiguous. Germline loops: CDR1 LGHDT, CDR2 YNNKEL (reference sequence). V gave up 4 bases and J gave up 1 base, with 5 bases separating them. The CDR3 is 13 amino acids. CDR3 nucleotide sequence: TGTGCCAGCAGCCCCGGGAGCAATCAGCCCCAGCATTTT. Residues: CASSPGSNQPQHF.

This clone was observed a handful of times. The chain recombines TRBV5-1 with TRBJ2-5; maybe TRBD2 (5 bases). Germline lookup yields CDR1 SGHRS and CDR2 YFSETQ. The CDR3 covers 14 residues. V was clipped by 0 bases and J by 6 bases, with 12 bases between them. DNA for the CDR3: TGCGCCAGCAGCTTGGTAGACTCGGGGAAGACCCAGTACTTC. It yields the protein CASSLVDSGKTQYF. The full variable domain, rest sourced from reference TRBV5-1 and TRBJ2-5, is KAGVTQTPRYLIKTRGQQVTLSCSPISGHRSVSWYQQTPGQGLQFLFEYFSETQRNKGNFPGRFSGRQFSNSRSEMNVSTLELGDSALYLCASSLVDSGKTQYFGPGTRLLVL.